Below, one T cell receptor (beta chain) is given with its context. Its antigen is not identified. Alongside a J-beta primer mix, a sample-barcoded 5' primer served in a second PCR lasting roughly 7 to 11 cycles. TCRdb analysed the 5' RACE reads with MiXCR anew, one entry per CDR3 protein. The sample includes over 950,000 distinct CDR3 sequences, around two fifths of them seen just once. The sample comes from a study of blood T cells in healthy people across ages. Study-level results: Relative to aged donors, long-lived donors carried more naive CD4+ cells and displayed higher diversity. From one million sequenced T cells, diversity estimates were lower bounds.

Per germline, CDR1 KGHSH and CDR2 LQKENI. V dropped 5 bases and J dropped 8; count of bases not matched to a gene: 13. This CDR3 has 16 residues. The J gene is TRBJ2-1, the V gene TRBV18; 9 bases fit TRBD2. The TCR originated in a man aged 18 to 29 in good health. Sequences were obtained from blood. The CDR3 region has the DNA TGTGCCAGCTCATCGTGGACTAGCGTTGAATTGGATGAGCAGTTCTTC. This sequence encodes CASSSWTSVELDEQFF.